These T cell receptor beta chains were read from a single sample in a study of blood T cell repertoires in COVID-19. TCRdb keeps only in-frame clones here, not all; method: immunoSEQ multiplex PCR. The sample has a few hundred thousand clones; over 75% are singletons. The sequenced sample was peripheral blood. These receptors were obtained from a woman between 65 and 79 years old with acute or convalescent COVID-19. Both conserved end residues are part of each CDR3. D genes are given only for firm matches. Where a row states a size, it is once, few, many or the class of an expanded clone; other rows omit it.

>TRBJ1-6|-|-|TRBV19
CASKEAADSYNSPLHF
TGTGCCAGTAAGGAGGCGGCGGACTCCTATAATTCACCCCTCCACTTT
>TRBJ2-7|TRBD1|once|TRBV30
CAWDRVDYEQYF
TGTGCCTGGGACAGGGTAGACTACGAGCAGTACTTC
>TRBJ2-7|-|-|TRBV2
CASSTDRISYEQYF
TGTGCCAGTAGTACAGACAGGATCTCCTACGAGCAGTACTTC
>TRBJ1-1|TRBD1|-|TRBV7-9
CASSLGDSSSFF
TGTGCCAGCAGCTTAGGGGACAGTAGTTCTTTCTTT
>TRBJ1-1|-|-|TRBV29-1
CSVERSYTEAFF
TGCAGCGTTGAGAGGTCCTACACTGAAGCTTTCTTT
>TRBJ2-3|-|-|TRBV3-1/TRBV3-2
CASSGGRTDTQYF
TGTGCCAGCAGCGGAGGACGCACAGATACGCAGTATTTT
>TRBJ2-2|-|-|TRBV10-3
CAISGGVLELFF
TGTGCCATCAGTGGGGGGGTACTAGAGCTGTTTTTT
>TRBJ2-3|-|-|TRBV9
CASRPSSLPTDTQYF
TGTGCCAGCAGACCCAGTTCCCTCCCCACAGATACGCAGTATTTT
>TRBJ1-6|-|-|TRBV10-2
CASSDTVSNSPLHF
TGCGCCAGCAGTGATACGGTCTCGAATTCACCCCTCCACTTT
>TRBJ2-3|TRBD2|-|TRBV5-4
CASSRGGPYTQYF
TGTGCCAGCAGCCGGGGGGGGCCGTATACGCAGTATTTT
>TRBJ1-1|TRBD1|-|TRBV7-7
CASSLTGGAEAFF
TGTGCCAGCAGCTTGACAGGGGGCGCGGAAGCTTTCTTT
>TRBJ2-7|-|-|TRBV10-2
CASGGQSSYEQYF
TGCGCCAGCGGTGGACAGAGCTCCTACGAGCAGTACTTC
>TRBJ1-2|-|-|TRBV12-3/TRBV12-4
CASRLDNDYGYTF
TGTGCCAGCAGACTCGACAATGACTATGGCTACACCTTC
>TRBJ1-2|-|-|TRBV2
CASRRIMGGYTF
TGTGCCAGCAGAAGGATAATGGGCGGCTACACCTTC
>TRBJ1-6|-|-|TRBV28
CASSLVRQALGNSPLHF
TGTGCCAGCAGTTTGGTAAGACAGGCCCTAGGTAATTCACCCCTCCACTTT
>TRBJ2-7|-|-|TRBV18
CASSDATRGEQYF
TGTGCCAGCTCAGATGCGACCAGGGGCGAGCAGTACTTC
>TRBJ1-2|-|-|TRBV27
CASSFNGYGYTF
TGTGCCAGCAGTTTTAACGGCTATGGCTACACCTTC
>TRBJ2-3|-|-|TRBV21-1
CASSRKGTGAITDTQYF
TGTGCCAGCAGCAGGAAAGGGACAGGGGCCATCACAGATACGCAGTATTTT
>TRBJ2-2|TRBD1|-|TRBV6-1
CASSEGTGGTGELFF
TGTGCCAGCAGTGAAGGGACAGGGGGCACCGGGGAGCTGTTTTTT
>TRBJ1-2|-|-|TRBV6-5
CASSSPRDINYGYTF
TGTGCCAGCAGTTCCCCCCGGGACATCAACTATGGCTACACCTTC
>TRBJ2-3|-|once|TRBV2
CASVGLSDTQYF
TGTGCCAGCGTCGGACTCTCAGATACGCAGTATTTT
>TRBJ1-1|-|-|TRBV6-5
CASSYGGLRTHTEAFF
TGTGCCAGCAGTTATGGGGGGTTGCGGACCCACACTGAAGCTTTCTTT
>TRBJ2-2|-|-|TRBV3-1/TRBV3-2
CASTRQSPTGELFF
TGTGCCAGCACTCGACAGTCCCCCACCGGGGAGCTGTTTTTT
>TRBJ1-4|-|-|TRBV19
CASSITARGKLFF
TGTGCCAGTAGTATCACCGCGCGGGGAAAACTGTTTTTT
>TRBJ1-4|-|few|TRBV2
CASNVNRGEKLFF
TGTGCCAGCAACGTTAACAGAGGGGAAAAACTGTTTTTT
>TRBJ1-1|-|-|TRBV14
CASSQGGDQPEMNTEAFF
TGTGCCAGCAGCCAAGGCGGGGATCAACCCGAAATGAACACTGAAGCTTTCTTT
>TRBJ1-3|-|few|TRBV5-1
CASSLVGGITGNTIYF
TGCGCCAGCAGCTTGGTAGGGGGTATTACTGGAAACACCATATATTTT
>TRBJ1-1|-|-|TRBV3-1/TRBV3-2
CASSEPEAYTEAFF
TGTGCCAGCAGTGAACCGGAGGCGTACACTGAAGCTTTCTTT
>TRBJ2-5|-|-|TRBV7-2
CASSLNTQETQYF
TGTGCCAGCAGCTTAAATACTCAAGAGACCCAGTACTTC
>TRBJ1-2|-|-|TRBV2
CASSEGGAGYGYTF
TGTGCCAGCAGTGAGGGCGGGGCAGGCTATGGCTACACCTTC
>TRBJ2-5|TRBD1|-|TRBV9
CASSVDGTGRGTQYF
TGTGCCAGCAGCGTAGATGGGACAGGGAGGGGGACCCAGTACTTC
>TRBJ1-3|-|-|TRBV3-1/TRBV3-2
CASKAGGSGNTIYF
TGTGCCAGCAAGGCGGGAGGCTCTGGAAACACCATATATTTT
>TRBJ1-1|-|few|TRBV7-3
CASSLGGRDTEAFF
TGTGCCAGCAGCTTAGGTGGGCGGGACACTGAAGCTTTCTTT
>TRBJ1-5|TRBD1|-|TRBV2
CATSRDREVQPQHF
TGTGCCACCTCGAGGGACAGGGAAGTTCAGCCCCAGCATTTT
>TRBJ1-2|TRBD1|-|TRBV7-8
CASSGGTGDRGYTF
TGTGCCAGCAGCGGGGGGACAGGGGATCGGGGCTACACCTTC
>TRBJ2-3|TRBD2|once|TRBV19
CASSPSGNTDTQYF
TGTGCCAGTAGTCCCAGCGGGAACACAGATACGCAGTATTTT